A selection of T cell receptor beta chains follows, all from one sample in a study of neurological immune-mediated disorders. Via MiXCR, TCRdb re-called the 5' RACE reads, giving one row per CDR3 protein. The sample includes more than 25,000 distinct CDR3 sequences, less than 5% of them seen just once. The sample was CD4+ T cells from blood. These receptors were collected from a woman aged 40 to 50 in good health. Both conserved end residues are part of each CDR3. A D gene is named only where the DNA matches it firmly. For some rows the clone size is stated as once, few or many, or as a class when expanded; others skip it.

d_gene,v_gene,j_gene,abundance,CDR3aa,CDR3nt
TRBD1,TRBV20-1,TRBJ2-7,.,CSASSPGGYEQYF,TGCAGTGCTAGTTCACCAGGGGGCTATGAGCAGTACTTC
TRBD1,TRBV5-5,TRBJ2-1,many,CASSSGTVSSYNEQFF,TGTGCCAGCAGCTCTGGGACAGTGAGCTCCTACAATGAGCAGTTCTTC
TRBD1,TRBV5-1,TRBJ2-3,.,CASSLGRDSYTDTQYF,TGCGCCAGCAGCTTGGGACGGGACAGCTACACAGATACGCAGTATTTT
.,TRBV5-1,TRBJ2-1,many,CASKVAEAYNEQFF,TGCGCCAGCAAGGTAGCGGAGGCCTACAATGAGCAGTTCTTC
TRBD2,TRBV5-6,TRBJ2-7,many,CASSSNSGGLPSSYEQYF,TGTGCCAGCAGCTCAAATAGCGGGGGGCTCCCCAGCTCCTACGAGCAGTACTTC
.,TRBV29-1,TRBJ1-6,.,CSARTESGNSPLHF,TGCAGCGCGCGGACCGAATCGGGGAATTCACCCCTCCACTTT
.,TRBV20-1,TRBJ1-5,many,CSAPLTLGNYQPQHF,TGCAGTGCTCCACTTACACTGGGTAACTATCAGCCCCAGCATTTT
.,TRBV20-1,TRBJ1-1,many,CSATDPGTEAFF,TGCAGTGCTACTGACCCGGGGACTGAAGCTTTCTTT
TRBD1,TRBV28,TRBJ1-6,many,CASSWDLLPTGGRDSPLHF,TGTGCCAGCAGTTGGGACCTCCTTCCGACAGGGGGAAGGGATTCACCCCTCCACTTT
.,TRBV6-5,TRBJ1-6,many,CASSYNSKSDSPLHF,TGTGCCAGCAGTTACAACTCAAAATCGGATTCACCCCTCCACTTT
.,TRBV15,TRBJ1-5,.,CSNQPQHF,TGTAGCAATCAGCCCCAGCATTTT
.,TRBV5-1,TRBJ1-3,medium-sized,CASSLGAGGAGNTIYF,TGCGCCAGCAGCTTGGGTGCCGGGGGAGCTGGAAACACCATATATTTT
.,TRBV11-2,TRBJ2-7,many,CASSLGGGFIDEQYF,TGTGCCAGCAGCTTAGGTGGGGGGTTTATCGACGAGCAGTACTTC